This TCR beta chain emerged from a study of shared clonotypes between healthy human individuals. Study summary: Those who served as donors were a couple of women and three men between the ages of 18 and 49.

TCRdb's table, derived via immunoSEQ multiplex PCR, lists solely in-frame clones and lacks some. The sample includes approximately 710,000 clones, less than 95% of them seen just once. This clone is a singleton in its sample. The V gene's germline CDR1 is SEHNR and CDR2 FQNEAQ (reference sequence). Trimming stripped 6 bases from V and 3 bases from J, with 14 bases between. The CDR3 spans 14 residues. The receptor was isolated from a man between 18 and 35 years old in good health. Some clones in this sample may be carry-over from other donors' samples. This sequence joins TRBV7-9 and TRBJ1-1, with D unclear. The source material was memory CD8+ T cells from PBMCs. The subset is: CD45RO+ cells pooled with CCR7-negative TemRA cells. CDR3 nucleotide sequence: TGTGCCAGCAGTTATAGTGGGGTAGACACTGAAGCTTTCTTT. Translating gives CASSYSGVDTEAFF.